This paragraph covers one TCR beta chain sequence. The sample originates from a study of T cells in localized non-small cell lung cancer. The CDR3 is made up of 16 amino acids. With 1 base removed from V and 0 bases from J, the gap between germline ends came to 10 bases. Germline values: CDR1 SGHDN, CDR2 FVKESK. Repertoires were generated with immunoSEQ multiplex PCR, while TCRdb's copy carries only in-frame clones and drops some. In the table there are some 31,000 clones, around nine tenths of which are singletons. This receptor was identified in a woman aged 35 to 75 with stage I lung adenocarcinoma. The V gene is TRBV14, the J gene TRBJ2-1; D call uncertain. This specimen consisted of peripheral blood, obtained before any cancer treatment. In nucleotides, the CDR3 is TGTGCCAGCAGCCAAGTCCGACTGAGCTCCTACAATGAGCAGTTCTTC. Translation: CASSQVRLSSYNEQFF.